The entry below describes one TCR beta chain. This entry is derived from a study of OX40 agonist ivuxolimab in advanced cancers. V was pared by 6 bases and J by 6 bases, with 18 bases between. Germline V gene sequence: CDR1 MNHEY, CDR2 SVGAGI. This CDR3 is built from 15 residues. Autoimmune disease history or systemic immunosuppression barred patients. The sampling schedule covered blood at baseline, cycle 4 day 1, and cycle 7 day 1. The data were produced by immunoSEQ multiplex PCR, yet TCRdb's version contains in-frame clones alone and is incomplete. The sample has tens of thousands of clones; approximately 94% are singletons.

The sample was CD4+ or CD8+ T cells sorted from blood, taken in a trial of the OX40 agonist ivuxolimab. This sequence was found in an adult with an advanced solid tumor such as melanoma, head and neck, liver or kidney cancer. The rearrangement joins TRBV6-5 to TRBJ1-5; TRBD1 is a possible D gene (5 bases). CDR3 sequence reads: CASSAGLPEGQPQHF. The CDR3 DNA is TGTGCCAGCAGCGCGGGACTCCCGGAGGGTCAGCCCCAGCATTTT.